This passage covers 10 T cell receptor beta chains from one sample sequenced in a study of control samples from healthy donors and cancer patients. Sequenced by immunoSEQ multiplex PCR; TCRdb stores in-frame clones only, minus some. Of about 55,000 clones in the sample, roughly 95% were seen once. Material: blood. The receptors here all came from a woman in her late teens or twenties in good health.

The V gene is TRBV6-1, the J gene TRBJ2-3; D might be TRBD1 (5 bases). Trimming left V 3 bases short and J 5 bases short, with 15 bases between. Germline-derived CDR1 and CDR2 are MNHNS and SASEGT. The CDR3 is 15 residues long. This chain's CDR3 is CASSDQAGAGDTQYF. CDR3 in DNA: TGTGCCAGCAGTGACCAAGCTGGGGCAGGAGATACGCAGTATTTT.

The chain combines TRBV5-6 with TRBJ2-3, with 9 bases that match TRBD2. Unmatched junction bases numbered 5, after V lost 0 bases and J lost 6 bases. The CDR3 runs 15 residues. Germline CDR1 SGHDT, CDR2 YYEEEE. Here the CDR3 DNA reads TGTGCCAGCAGCTTGGGCGGGGGGGCAGTGGATACGCAGTATTTT. As protein: CASSLGGGAVDTQYF. Drawing the rest from reference TRBV5-6 and TRBJ2-3, the complete variable domain is DAGVTQSPTHLIKTRGQQVTLRCSPKSGHDTVSWYQQALGQGPQFIFQYYEEEERQRGNFPDRFSGHQFPNYSSELNVNALLLGDSALYLCASSLGGGAVDTQYFGPGTRLTVL.

CDR3 sequence: CASSQNRGNTEAFF. In nucleotides, the CDR3 is TGTGCCAGCAGCCAGAACCGGGGGAACACTGAAGCTTTCTTT. The V call is TRBV7-2, the J call TRBJ1-1, with unresolved D. Germline V gene sequence: CDR1 SGHTA, CDR2 FQGNSA. The length of the CDR3 is 14 residues. V was clipped by 5 bases and J by 1 base, with 11 bases between them.

This clone was counted between two and nine times. J is TRBJ1-4 and V is TRBV18; 8 positions agree with TRBD1. Germline V lookup: CDR1 KGHSH, CDR2 LQKENI. There are 16 residues in the CDR3. J lost 4 bases, V lost 3 bases, and 7 bases had no gene match. The CDR3 protein is CASSPNQQGVNEKLFF. In DNA, the CDR3 is TGTGCCAGCTCACCGAATCAACAGGGGGTTAATGAAAAACTGTTTTTT.

This clone is a singleton in its sample. The chain joins TRBV7-9 to TRBJ2-2; no reliable D call. Germline assignment: CDR1 SEHNR and CDR2 FQNEAQ (reference sequence). V gave up 1 base and J gave up 8 bases, with 8 bases separating them. The CDR3 extends over 13 amino acids. The CDR3 nucleotides are TGTGCCAGCAGCTTAGACTTATCTGGGGAGCTGTTTTTT. It encodes CASSLDLSGELFF.

As DNA, the CDR3 is TGCAGCGTTGTATCCAGTCAAGCTTTCTTT. As protein: CSVVSSQAFF. The rearrangement links TRBV29-1 to TRBJ1-1; D not resolved. Germline V gene sequence: CDR1 SQVTM, CDR2 ANQGSEA. The CDR3 contains 10 residues. Deletions cut 4 bases from V and 9 bases from J, with 9 bases between.

CDR3 in DNA: TGTGCCAGCTCACCAGGGGCAGGGACCCGGGGTTCGGAATTCGAAAAACTGTTTTTT. It is translated as CASSPGAGTRGSEFEKLFF. The chain uses TRBV18 and TRBJ1-4, with a weak D call TRBD1 (5 bases). The CDR3 totals 19 residues. CDR1 and CDR2 from the germline V gene are KGHSH and LQKENI. The ends were cut back, 2 bases at V and 8 bases at J, with 27 bases in the middle.

This sequence joins TRBV7-2 and TRBJ2-1, with D tentatively TRBD1 or TRBD2 (5 bases each). Germline assignment: CDR1 SGHTA and CDR2 FQGNSA. The length of the CDR3 is 15 residues. Deletions cut 3 bases from V and 4 bases from J, with 13 bases between. CDR3 nucleotide sequence: TGTGCCAGCAGCTTTTCGGTGGGGGTATACAATGAGCAGTTCTTC. Translation gives CASSFSVGVYNEQFF.

The chain employs TRBV7-2 and TRBJ2-5; tentative D call: TRBD1 (6 bases). The CDR3 loop spans 14 amino acids. With 5 bases removed from V and 3 bases from J, the gap between germline ends came to 13 bases. Germline CDR1 and CDR2: SGHTA and FQGNSA. The CDR3, as DNA: TGTGCCAGCAGCGCCGACAGGCGGGAAGAGACCCAGTACTTC. Amino acid sequence: CASSADRREETQYF.

As concerns this clone: A read error may account for a junction end that differs from germline. The chain employs TRBV6-5 and TRBJ2-5, with D possibly matching TRBD1 (6 bases). In germline, CDR1 is MNHEY, CDR2 SVGAGI. The CDR3 runs to 14 residues. The CDR3 DNA reads TGTGCCAGCAGAATCCAGGGGAACCAAGAGACCCGGTACTTC. It yields the protein CASRIQGNQETRYF.